Listed below are T cell receptor beta chains from one sample, sequenced in a study of T cells after yellow fever vaccination. TCRdb re-derived calls from the 5' RACE reads in MiXCR, one entry per CDR3 protein. This sample has under 300,000 distinct CDR3 sequences, with 10% to 15% found just once. The sequenced sample was CD4+ T cells sorted from PBMCs, obtained 45 days after the yellow fever booster vaccination. The origin of the receptors is a man aged 30-40 years who received the YFV17D yellow fever vaccine. CDR3s include the opening cysteine and the closing phenylalanine or tryptophan. D genes are given only for firm matches. Clone size, where shown, is once, few, many, or a class for clones that have expanded.

j_gene: TRBJ2-2
d_gene: .
abundance: .
v_gene: TRBV7-2
CDR3aa: CASSLTSVNGELFF
CDR3nt: TGTGCCAGCAGCCTCACTAGTGTGAACGGGGAGCTGTTTTTT

j_gene: TRBJ2-7
d_gene: .
abundance: .
v_gene: TRBV7-2
CDR3aa: CASSLGSLSEQYF
CDR3nt: TGTGCCAGCAGCTTAGGTAGTTTAAGCGAGCAGTACTTC

j_gene: TRBJ1-2
d_gene: .
abundance: few
v_gene: TRBV20-1
CDR3aa: CSAKGGERGGYTF
CDR3nt: TGCAGTGCTAAAGGCGGGGAAAGAGGAGGCTACACCTTC

j_gene: TRBJ2-3
d_gene: .
abundance: .
v_gene: TRBV9
CDR3aa: CASSAQTGTPGTQYF
CDR3nt: TGTGCCAGCAGCGCGCAGACCGGGACACCGGGTACGCAGTATTTT

j_gene: TRBJ2-3
d_gene: .
abundance: .
v_gene: TRBV5-1
CDR3aa: CASSLDFSTDTQYF
CDR3nt: TGCGCCAGCAGCTTGGACTTCTCCACAGATACGCAGTATTTT

j_gene: TRBJ1-1
d_gene: TRBD1
abundance: many
v_gene: TRBV6-2/TRBV6-3
CDR3aa: CASSHRGTGGFLNTEAFF
CDR3nt: TGTGCCAGCAGCCATAGGGGGACAGGGGGCTTCTTGAACACTGAAGCTTTCTTT

j_gene: TRBJ2-5
d_gene: .
abundance: .
v_gene: TRBV5-1
CDR3aa: CASSGGTAQETQYF
CDR3nt: TGCGCCAGCAGCGGCGGGACAGCTCAAGAGACCCAGTACTTC

j_gene: TRBJ2-3
d_gene: TRBD2
abundance: many
v_gene: TRBV12-3/TRBV12-4
CDR3aa: CASSATSGYTDTQYF
CDR3nt: TGTGCCAGCAGTGCGACTAGCGGATACACAGATACGCAGTATTTT

j_gene: TRBJ2-7
d_gene: .
abundance: .
v_gene: TRBV5-6
CDR3aa: CASSLARGGGFEQYF
CDR3nt: TGTGCCAGCAGCTTGGCCAGGGGAGGGGGTTTCGAGCAGTACTTC

j_gene: TRBJ2-3
d_gene: .
abundance: .
v_gene: TRBV6-2/TRBV6-3
CDR3aa: CASSYQYLDTQYF
CDR3nt: TGTGCCAGCAGTTACCAGTATTTGGATACGCAGTATTTT

j_gene: TRBJ1-1
d_gene: TRBD1
abundance: .
v_gene: TRBV5-1
CDR3aa: CASSLTGDLNTEALF
CDR3nt: TGCGCCAGCAGCTTGACAGGGGATCTGAACACTGAAGCTTTATTT

j_gene: TRBJ2-5
d_gene: .
abundance: few
v_gene: TRBV10-1
CDR3aa: CASSESAGRETQYF
CDR3nt: TGCGCCAGCAGTGAGAGTGCAGGGAGGGAGACCCAGTACTTC

j_gene: TRBJ1-3
d_gene: .
abundance: .
v_gene: TRBV3-1
CDR3aa: CASSLLATPGNTIYF
CDR3nt: TGTGCCAGCAGCCTACTCGCAACCCCTGGAAACACCATATATTTT

j_gene: TRBJ2-2
d_gene: TRBD1
abundance: .
v_gene: TRBV7-7
CDR3aa: CASSLSGQGAAGTGELFF
CDR3nt: TGTGCCAGCAGCTTATCCGGACAGGGGGCAGCAGGCACCGGGGAGCTGTTTTTT

j_gene: TRBJ2-2
d_gene: .
abundance: .
v_gene: TRBV28
CDR3aa: CASSLAGGGNGELFF
CDR3nt: TGTGCCAGCAGTCTCGCAGGGGGGGGTAACGGGGAGCTGTTTTTT

j_gene: TRBJ2-2
d_gene: .
abundance: .
v_gene: TRBV11-2
CDR3aa: CASSFVDTGELFF
CDR3nt: TGTGCCAGCAGCTTTGTCGACACCGGGGAGCTGTTTTTT

j_gene: TRBJ1-5
d_gene: TRBD1
abundance: few
v_gene: TRBV20-1
CDR3aa: CSAITQGANQPQHF
CDR3nt: TGCAGTGCAATCACCCAGGGGGCGAATCAGCCCCAGCATTTT

j_gene: TRBJ2-1
d_gene: .
abundance: .
v_gene: TRBV4-3
CDR3aa: CASSQDAAGTNEQFF
CDR3nt: TGCGCCAGCAGCCAAGATGCGGCGGGCACGAATGAGCAGTTCTTC

j_gene: TRBJ2-3
d_gene: TRBD2
abundance: few
v_gene: TRBV10-3
CDR3aa: CAISESNGRGTDTQYF
CDR3nt: TGTGCCATCAGTGAGTCTAACGGGAGGGGCACAGATACGCAGTATTTT

j_gene: TRBJ2-1
d_gene: .
abundance: many
v_gene: TRBV29-1
CDR3aa: CSVELARRFNEQFF
CDR3nt: TGCAGCGTTGAACTCGCGAGAAGGTTCAATGAGCAGTTCTTC

j_gene: TRBJ1-4
d_gene: .
abundance: .
v_gene: TRBV30
CDR3aa: CAWTHGGGHSNEKLFF
CDR3nt: TGTGCCTGGACCCACGGGGGGGGCCACAGTAATGAAAAACTGTTTTTT

j_gene: TRBJ2-5
d_gene: TRBD2
abundance: few
v_gene: TRBV25-1
CDR3aa: CASSERGAGGLETQYF
CDR3nt: TGTGCCAGCAGTGAAAGGGGTGCGGGAGGTTTGGAGACCCAGTACTTC